These 32 T cell receptor beta chains came from one sample sequenced in a study of long-term antiretroviral therapy in people with HIV (dated by TCRdb to between 2020 and 2023). Sequencing of the TRB variable region was done with the immunoSEQ hsTCRB v3.0 assay at survey level resolution. Imported from immuneACCESS, the table was reduced by TCRdb to in-frame sequences with V and J called. These copies leave out some clones; in studies compared against another copy, an unresolved V gene accounts for under half, and the cause of the remainder is not known. The sample table records tens of thousands of clones; 82% of these occur just once. The ten largest clones add up to 5% of the sample. Sequenced material: unsorted PBMCs, taken 0.3 years after starting antiretroviral therapy. These receptors came from a man aged 50 to 59 with HIV.

V gene TRBV7-2 combines with J gene TRBJ2-7, with 12 positions matching TRBD2. Germline V gene lookup returns CDR1 SGHTA and CDR2 FQGNSA. The ends lost 4 bases at V and 2 bases at J; junction bases unmatched: 3. CDR3 length: 15 amino acids. The CDR3 loop is CASSSTSGRTYEQYF. CDR3 sequence (DNA): TGTGCCAGCAGCTCGACTAGCGGGAGAACCTACGAGCAGTACTTC. The full variable domain, in which reference TRBV7-2 and TRBJ2-7 provide the parts outside the CDR3, is GAGVSQSPSNKVTEKGKDVELRCDPISGHTALYWYRQSLGQGLEFLIYFQGNSAPDKSGLPSDRFSAERTGGSVSTLTIQRTQQEDSAVYLCASSSTSGRTYEQYFGPGTRLTVT.

This clone appeared a few times. The V and J genes are TRBV4-1 and TRBJ1-2; no clear D gene. In germline, CDR1 is MGHRA, CDR2 YSYEKL. Trimming took off 0 bases at V and 4 bases at J, with 9 bases between the two ends. The CDR3 has 14 residues. For the CDR3, the DNA is TGCGCCAGCAGCCAAGAACCGGGTTCCTATGGCTACACCTTC. It specifies CASSQEPGSYGYTF.

Only a few counts were recorded for this clone. The chain joins TRBV4-3 to TRBJ1-3, with D perhaps matching TRBD1 (6 bases). Trimming took 0 bases from V and 3 from J, leaving 12 bases between them. The CDR3 length is 16 residues. Germline V lookup: CDR1 LGHNA, CDR2 YSLEER. In DNA, the CDR3 is TGCGCCAGCAGCCAAGATGAGGGCAGGGGTGGAAACACCATATATTTT. Protein sequence: CASSQDEGRGGNTIYF.

The genes are TRBV18 and TRBJ1-1; 9 bases match TRBD1. The V gene's germline CDR1 is KGHSH and CDR2 LQKENI. The junction had 6 bases not matched to a gene; V was cut back by 6 bases and J by 1 base. The CDR3 spans 15 residues. Here the CDR3 DNA reads TGTGCCAGCTCCCATACAGGGGGCACGAACACTGAAGCTTTCTTT. This codes for CASSHTGGTNTEAFF.

The table lists this clone with a few counts. The genes are TRBV27 and TRBJ1-5; the D is unclear. CDR1 MNHEY and CDR2 SMNVEV come from the germline V gene (reference sequence). The length of the CDR3 is 15 residues. V gave up 4 bases and J gave up 7 bases, with 17 bases separating them. For the CDR3, the DNA is TGTGCCAGCAGTTGGACTGTCGGGAGTGGGCAGCCCCAGCATTTT. Translating it yields CASSWTVGSGQPQHF.

The chain combines TRBV2 with TRBJ2-3; the match to TRBD2 covers 13 bases. The V gene end was trimmed by 6 bases and the J gene end by 3 bases; junction bases not matched to a gene: 6. The CDR3 covers 16 residues. The germline CDR1 and CDR2 sequences are SNHLY and FYNNEI. The CDR3 DNA follows: TGTGCCAGCAGGGAGACTAGCGGGGGGTTAACAGATACGCAGTATTTT. Translated, it gives CASRETSGGLTDTQYF.

The J gene is TRBJ1-1, the V gene TRBV5-1; D ambiguous. CDR3 size: 12 residues. Germline CDR1 and CDR2: SGHRS and YFSETQ. V dropped 3 bases and J dropped 6 bases, with 9 bases sitting between them. CDR3 region: CASSSAGSEAFF. The DNA for the CDR3 is TGCGCCAGCAGCTCAGCCGGGTCTGAAGCTTTCTTT.

The genes are TRBV9 and TRBJ2-1; D may be TRBD1 or TRBD2 (5 bases each). V was cut by 5 bases and J by 3 bases, with 12 bases left in between. Germline V lookup: CDR1 SGDLS, CDR2 YYNGEE. CDR3 length: 14 amino acids. The CDR3 protein is CASSTGTDYNEQFF. The CDR3, as DNA: TGTGCCAGCAGTACCGGGACCGACTACAATGAGCAGTTCTTC. The full variable domain, completed using reference TRBV9 and TRBJ2-1, is DSGVTQTPKHLITATGQRVTLRCSPRSGDLSVYWYQQSLDQGLQFLIQYYNGEERAKGNILERFSAQQFPDLHSELNLSSLELGDSALYFCASSTGTDYNEQFFGPGTRLTVL.

This sequence joins TRBV6-5 and TRBJ2-7; TRBD2 matches 7 bases. V lost 2 bases and J lost 3; bases outside the gene matches: 10. Per the germline V gene, CDR1 is MNHEY and CDR2 is SVGAGI. This CDR3 has 16 amino acids. CDR3 residues: CASSYLSGGLYYEQYF. CDR3 DNA sequence: TGTGCCAGCAGTTACCTATCCGGGGGACTATACTACGAGCAGTACTTC.

This chain joins TRBV2 and TRBJ2-7; 11 nucleotides align to TRBD1. CDR3 length: 15 amino acids. The J segment lost 6 bases and the V segment lost 4 bases, leaving 8 bases of the junction unmatched. The V gene's germline CDR1 is SNHLY and CDR2 FYNNEI. The CDR3 sequence is CASSVDRGRGGEQYF. The CDR3 DNA reads TGTGCCAGCAGTGTGGACAGGGGGCGGGGAGGCGAGCAGTACTTC.

V is TRBV6-1 and J is TRBJ2-7, with D possibly matching TRBD2 (6 bases). The CDR3 has 15 residues. The V gene lost 4 bases and the J gene lost 2 bases, with 15 bases spanning the gap. From germline, CDR1 is MNHNS and CDR2 SASEGT. The CDR3 protein is CASSGLRDLAYEQYF. The CDR3 DNA sequence: TGTGCCAGCAGTGGGCTGCGGGACTTAGCCTACGAGCAGTACTTC.

The CDR3 sequence: CASSLRGGPNTGELFF. The CDR3 DNA sequence: TGTGCCAGCAGCTTACGGGGCGGACCGAACACCGGGGAGCTGTTTTTT. The chain combines TRBV7-2 with TRBJ2-2; D is tentatively TRBD1 or TRBD2 (5 bases each). V was trimmed by 2 bases and J by 0 bases, leaving 10 bases between them. This CDR3 has 16 amino acids. Per germline, CDR1 SGHTA and CDR2 FQGNSA.

The rearrangement links TRBV6-1 to TRBJ1-1; TRBD1 matches 8 bases. The CDR3 spans 14 residues. The J segment lost 2 bases and the V segment lost 10 bases, leaving 9 bases of the junction unmatched. Germline V gene lookup returns CDR1 MNHNS and CDR2 SASEGT. The CDR3 sequence is CATQTGQANTEAFF. CDR3 nucleotide sequence: TGTGCCACTCAAACGGGACAGGCTAACACTGAAGCTTTCTTT.

This sequence joins TRBV2 and TRBJ2-1, with 13 positions matching TRBD2. This CDR3 has 16 amino acids. V lost 7 bases to trimming and J lost 7 bases; unmatched junction nucleotides: 10. Germline V gene data show CDR1 as SNHLY and CDR2 as FYNNEI. The CDR3 sequence is CASKPGLAGRRNEQFF. The DNA for the CDR3 is TGTGCCAGCAAACCGGGACTAGCGGGGCGGCGGAATGAGCAGTTCTTC.

The chain has TRBV11-2 and TRBJ1-1; maybe TRBD1 (5 bases). Germline-derived CDR1 and CDR2 are SGHAT and FQNNGV. The V gene lost 0 bases and the J gene lost 3 bases, with 5 bases spanning the gap. There are 13 residues in the CDR3. CDR3 DNA: TGTGCCAGCAGCTTAGACAGGGACACTGAAGCTTTCTTT. It translates to CASSLDRDTEAFF.

The chain uses TRBV7-2 and TRBJ1-5; D remains unclear. The V gene lost 5 bases and the J gene lost 3 bases, with 11 bases spanning the gap. The CDR3 length is 14 residues. In germline, CDR1 is SGHTA, CDR2 FQGNSA. CDR3 region: CASSLWELNQPQHF. The CDR3 coding sequence is TGTGCCAGCAGCCTCTGGGAACTCAATCAGCCCCAGCATTTT.

The genes are TRBV7-9 and TRBJ2-1; D is uncertain. From germline, CDR1 is SEHNR and CDR2 FQNEAQ (reference sequence). The CDR3 contains 15 residues. Trimming shortened V by 2 bases and J by 0 bases, and 8 bases separated the two germline ends. CDR3 sequence: CASSLIRSSYNEQFF. The CDR3 DNA is TGTGCCAGCAGCTTAATAAGGAGCTCCTACAATGAGCAGTTCTTC. Full variable domain (missing parts from reference TRBV7-9 and TRBJ2-1): DTGVSQNPRHKITKRGQNVTFRCDPISEHNRLYWYRQTLGQGPEFLTYFQNEAQLEKSRLLSDRFSAERPKGSFSTLEIQRTEQGDSAMYLCASSLIRSSYNEQFFGPGTRLTVL.

V is TRBV4-3 and J is TRBJ1-2; D is unclear. CDR3 length: 14 amino acids. Per the germline V gene, CDR1 is LGHNA and CDR2 is YSLEER. V was trimmed by 2 bases and J by 4 bases, leaving 11 bases between them. CDR3 bases: TGCGCCAGCAGCCAATTAGTCCCTTCCTATGGCTACACCTTC. It encodes CASSQLVPSYGYTF.

V and J are TRBV29-1 and TRBJ1-1, with TRBD1 matching 8 bases. The V and J ends lost 0 bases and 8 bases, in that order; junction bases with no gene match: 5. CDR1 is SQVTM and CDR2 is ANQGSEA in the germline V gene. The CDR3 sequence is 13 residues long. CDR3 residues: CSVEDFQGAEAFF. In nucleotides, the CDR3 is TGCAGCGTTGAAGATTTCCAGGGGGCCGAAGCTTTCTTT.

This clone was recorded a few times. The genes are TRBV29-1 and TRBJ1-2; D is uncertain. The ends were cut back, 3 bases at V and 8 bases at J, with 19 bases in the middle. Germline CDR1 and CDR2: SQVTM and ANQGSEA. This CDR3 has 14 amino acids. The CDR3 nucleotides are TGCAGCGTTGATAACTTGGCAATCATCGGGGGCTACACCTTC. This encodes CSVDNLAIIGGYTF.

In this sample, this clone turned up a few times. The chain employs TRBV7-2 and TRBJ2-7, with D perhaps matching TRBD1 (5 bases). V was cut by 0 bases and J by 1 base, with 10 bases left in between. The CDR3 covers 15 residues. Germline lookup yields CDR1 SGHTA and CDR2 FQGNSA. The DNA for the CDR3 is TGTGCCAGCAGCTTAGCGGGGCCCCAATCCTACGAGCAGTACTTC. It encodes CASSLAGPQSYEQYF.

This chain uses TRBV7-9 with TRBJ2-1; 7 bases match TRBD1. V shed 5 bases, J shed 8 bases, and the junction held 12 bases outside the gene matches. CDR1 SEHNR and CDR2 FQNEAQ come from the germline V gene (reference sequence). The CDR3 contains 15 residues. CDR3 sequence reads: CASSPGQDGLDEQFF. The CDR3 DNA is TGTGCCAGCAGCCCCGGACAGGACGGCCTCGATGAGCAGTTCTTC.

This clone is deemed medium-sized (0.01 to 0.1%). CDR3 DNA: TGTGCCAGCAGCCTGGAGGTAGGGCCGAAAAACTATGGCTACACCTTC. This sequence encodes CASSLEVGPKNYGYTF. V is TRBV7-9 and J is TRBJ1-2; D not resolved. The CDR3 has 16 amino acids. Germline CDR1 is SEHNR and CDR2 is FQNEAQ (reference sequence). V lost 5 bases and J 2 bases, leaving 18 bases between the germline ends.

This chain joins TRBV5-1 and TRBJ2-1; TRBD1 matches at 7 bases. V shed 4 bases and J 2 bases; nucleotides not matched to a gene: 6. Germline V lookup: CDR1 SGHRS, CDR2 YFSETQ. The CDR3 covers 15 residues. This chain's CDR3 is CASSPAGGPYNEQFF. The DNA of the CDR3 is TGCGCCAGCAGCCCCGCAGGGGGACCCTACAATGAGCAGTTCTTC.

The chain carries TRBV9 and TRBJ2-7, with 7 bases matching TRBD1. CDR1 and CDR2 (germline): SGDLS, YYNGEE. This CDR3 has 14 residues. V was clipped by 3 bases and J by 3 bases; unmatched bases: 6. CDR3 DNA: TGTGCCAGCAGCGGGGGACAGACGAACTACGAGCAGTACTTC. Its protein product is CASSGGQTNYEQYF.

In its sample, this clone was seen once. This chain uses TRBV10-3 with TRBJ1-1; TRBD1 agrees at 8 bases. This CDR3 is built from 13 residues. Looked up from germline, CDR1 is ENHRY and CDR2 is SYGVKD. Trimming removed 10 bases from V and 0 bases from J; junction bases left unmatched: 4. CDR3 protein: CATNRGVNTEAFF. CDR3 in DNA: TGTGCCACCAACAGGGGGGTGAACACTGAAGCTTTCTTT.

The chain employs TRBV7-9 and TRBJ2-1, with a tentative D call TRBD2 (5 bases). CDR1 is SEHNR, CDR2 FQNEAQ, per germline (reference sequence). Trimming pared 0 bases from V and 7 bases from J, leaving 10 bases between. This CDR3 is built from 14 residues. CDR3 region: CASSLASSGNEQFF. CDR3 DNA sequence: TGTGCCAGCAGCTTAGCGTCCTCGGGGAATGAGCAGTTCTTC.

The chain combines TRBV11-2 with TRBJ1-2, with D tentatively TRBD1 (6 bases). The ends were cut back, 4 bases at V and 1 base at J, with 10 bases in the middle. Germline V gene sequence: CDR1 SGHAT, CDR2 FQNNGV. The CDR3 consists of 14 residues. The CDR3 sequence: CASSSTGFNYGYTF. DNA of the CDR3: TGTGCCAGCAGCTCAACAGGGTTTAACTATGGCTACACCTTC. Full variable domain (remainder filled in from reference TRBV11-2 and TRBJ1-2): EAGVAQSPRYKIIEKRQSVAFWCNPISGHATLYWYQQILGQGPKLLIQFQNNGVVDDSQLPKDRFSAERLKGVDSTLKIQPAKLEDSAVYLCASSSTGFNYGYTFGSGTRLTVV.

The chain links TRBV7-3 to TRBJ2-3; TRBD1 agrees at 11 bases. J gave up 0 bases and V 5 bases, and 13 bases lay outside the gene matches. CDR3 size: 19 residues. Germline-derived CDR1 and CDR2 are SGHTA and FQGTGA. For the CDR3, the DNA is TGTGCCAGCAGCCCATCCGGGACAGGGGGAAAGGGAAGCACAGATACGCAGTATTTT. This translates into CASSPSGTGGKGSTDTQYF.

The V gene is TRBV7-9, the J gene TRBJ1-2, with D possibly TRBD1 on 6 matching bases. There are 13 residues in the CDR3. Per germline, CDR1 SEHNR and CDR2 FQNEAQ (reference sequence). V was shortened by 11 bases and J by 1 base, with 14 bases between the two germline ends. The CDR3 DNA sequence: TGTGCCTGCAACGGCAGGGGTAACTATGGCTACACCTTC. It translates to CACNGRGNYGYTF.

The genes are TRBV30 and TRBJ2-7; no definite D call. Between the trimmed V and J ends, which lost 1 base and 5 bases, there was a span of 9 bases. Germline CDR1 GTSNPN, CDR2 SVGIG (reference sequence). The CDR3 sequence is 12 residues long. This chain's CDR3 is CAWSGATHEQYF. The CDR3 DNA sequence: TGTGCCTGGAGTGGAGCAACCCACGAGCAGTACTTC.

This rearrangement joins TRBV10-1 to TRBJ1-1; D call uncertain. CDR3 length: 18 amino acids. The V end lost 3 bases, the J end lost 7 bases, and 27 bases lay between the germline ends. Germline V lookup: CDR1 WNHNN, CDR2 SYGVQD (reference sequence). The CDR3 region is CASSDTVVVGSAPYEAFF. CDR3 in DNA: TGCGCCAGCAGTGATACGGTGGTGGTAGGGAGCGCTCCTTATGAAGCTTTCTTT.